The source of this T cell receptor beta chain is a study of identical twins. General study findings and limits: Those out-of-frame alpha sequences shared by twins showed an excess of low generation probability. Within cord blood, abundant beta clonotypes carried fewer insertions, but memory repertoires showed no such trend. Zero-insertion analyses were open to partial confounding by invariant MAIT and iNKT cells.

Germline V CDR1 and CDR2: LNHNV, YYDKDF (reference sequence). The ends lost 3 bases at V and 9 bases at J; junction bases unmatched: 9. The CDR3 extends over 15 amino acids. Concerning this clonotype: Its antigen is as yet unknown.

TCRdb reprocessed the 5' RACE reads via MiXCR and lists one record per CDR3 protein. This sample has fewer than 250,000 distinct CDR3 sequences, with around 7.6% found just once. These data are also associated with another study on yellow fever vaccine responses in identical twins. That study adds: Twins' vaccine T cell responses reportedly seemed partly convergent and partly personalized.

V and J are TRBV15 and TRBJ2-1, with 9 bases fitting TRBD2. Sequencing was done on a sample of CD8+ T cells sorted from blood. The receptor was derived from a woman aged 18 to 35 in good health. The CDR3 loop is CATSSLAGSLVEQFF. CDR3 in DNA: TGTGCCACCAGCAGTCTAGCGGGATCATTAGTTGAGCAGTTCTTC.